The 10 T cell receptor beta chains reported below all come from one sample, sequenced in a study of T cell clones after liver transplantation (dated by TCRdb to the late 2010s). The library was produced with the immunoSEQ multiplex PCR assay. TCRdb re-hosts the immuneACCESS table, in-frame sequences only. Its copies lack some clones; in the studies checked, an unresolved V gene accounts for under half of them, and the cause for the rest is not known. For this sample the table gives 68,000 or so clones, of which 80% to 95% were detected only once. The top ten clonotypes cover approximately 0.96% of the sample. Material: CD4+ T cells from blood, obtained about 26 months after liver transplant. All receptors come from a human patient who received a liver transplant. Following transplantation, T cells from the graft donor may be among those present.

This clone was picked up one time. This chain uses TRBV9 with TRBJ1-5; 7 bases align to TRBD1. The CDR3 covers 15 residues. V lost 0 bases, J lost 2 bases, and 2 bases stayed unmatched. Germline V CDR1 and CDR2: SGDLS, YYNGEE. CDR3 sequence (DNA): TGTGCCAGCAGCGTAGGGCAGGGGGGCAATCAGCCCCAGCATTTT. Translated: CASSVGQGGNQPQHF.

V is TRBV28 and J is TRBJ1-1; D is ambiguous. Germline values: CDR1 MDHEN, CDR2 SYDVKM. V was trimmed by 6 bases and J by 1 base, leaving 15 bases between them. The length of the CDR3 is 15 residues. CDR3 DNA: TGTGCCAGCAGCTCCAATTTGTGGTCGAACACTGAAGCTTTCTTT. Its translation: CASSSNLWSNTEAFF.

The chain links TRBV6-1 to TRBJ2-1; tentatively, D is TRBD2 (5 bases). This CDR3 comprises 15 residues. In germline, CDR1 is MNHNS, CDR2 SASEGT. Trimming shortened V by 2 bases and J by 3 bases, and 11 bases separated the two germline ends. Here the CDR3 reads CASSESSAFYNEQFF. In DNA form, the CDR3 reads TGTGCCAGCAGTGAAAGTAGCGCGTTCTACAATGAGCAGTTCTTC.

With regard to this clone: A read error may produce the germline difference seen at one junction end. The chain combines TRBV7-8 with TRBJ2-1; 11 nucleotides agree with TRBD2. Germline V gives CDR1 SGHVS, CDR2 FQNEAQ. The CDR3 length is 15 residues. The CDR3 loop reads CASSLAGGAYNEQFF. As DNA, the CDR3 is TGTGCCAGCAGCCTAGCGGGAGGTGCCTACAATGAGCAGTTCTTC.

V gene TRBV9 combines with J gene TRBJ2-5; 10 nucleotides line up with TRBD2. The CDR3 consists of 14 residues. Germline-derived CDR1 and CDR2 are SGDLS and YYNGEE. J was trimmed by 3 bases and V by 2 bases; bases with no gene match: 1. CDR3 DNA sequence: TGTGCCAGCAGCGTTAGCGGGAGGAAAGAGACCCAGTACTTC. Residues: CASSVSGRKETQYF. Together with reference TRBV9 and TRBJ2-5, the CDR3 gives the full variable domain: DSGVTQTPKHLITATGQRVTLRCSPRSGDLSVYWYQQSLDQGLQFLIQYYNGEERAKGNILERFSAQQFPDLHSELNLSSLELGDSALYFCASSVSGRKETQYFGPGTRLLVL.

This chain joins TRBV18 and TRBJ2-1, with no clear D. The length of the CDR3 is 14 residues. Trimming pared 3 bases from V and 7 bases from J, leaving 13 bases between. CDR1 is KGHSH and CDR2 is LQKENI in the germline V gene. DNA of the CDR3: TGTGCCAGCTCACCCGTCGTGGCGAGTAATGAGCAGTTCTTC. Translation: CASSPVVASNEQFF. The full variable domain, rest sourced from reference TRBV18 and TRBJ2-1, is NAGVMQNPRHLVRRRGQEARLRCSPMKGHSHVYWYRQLPEEGLKFMVYLQKENIIDESGMPKERFSAEFPKEGPSILRIQQVVRGDSAAYFCASSPVVASNEQFFGPGTRLTVL.

The gene calls are TRBV2 and TRBJ2-5; D is undetermined. Germline values: CDR1 SNHLY, CDR2 FYNNEI. CDR3 size: 11 residues. The V end was cut by 6 bases, the J end by 2 bases, with 4 bases between. Written as DNA, the CDR3 is TGTGCCAGCAGCAATCAAGAGACCCAGTACTTC. This translates into CASSNQETQYF.

V gene TRBV4-2 combines with J gene TRBJ1-1; D is ambiguous. V gave up 4 bases and J gave up 1 base, with 13 bases separating them. Germline V CDR1 and CDR2: LGHNA, YNFKEQ. This CDR3 region has 15 residues. The CDR3 sequence: CASSPQLERNTEAFF. The DNA of the CDR3 is TGTGCCAGCAGCCCCCAACTCGAGAGGAACACTGAAGCTTTCTTT.

The chain combines TRBV4-3 with TRBJ2-1; D remains ambiguous. This CDR3 has 17 amino acids. Per germline, CDR1 LGHNA and CDR2 YSLEER. The V and J ends lost 0 bases and 4 bases respectively, with 16 bases between them. CDR3 DNA sequence: TGCGCCAGCAGCCAAGATGTGAGTAGGACCCTTTACAATGAGCAGTTCTTC. This sequence encodes CASSQDVSRTLYNEQFF.

V usage is TRBV21-1 and J usage is TRBJ1-1. TRBV21-1 is a documented pseudogene. There are 19 residues in the CDR3. CDR3 coding DNA: TGTGCCAGCAGCAAAGCGTACCAGCCCGAGTGTGTAAGTCGCACTGAAGCTTTCTTT. Amino acid sequence: CASSKAYQPECVSRTEAFF.